This T cell receptor beta chain was profiled in a study of T cells in Graves' hyperthyroidism and ophthalmopathy. Findings and caveats of the study: From stable hyperthyroidism, ophthalmopathy was separated by a 13 V-J model. Most thyroid clonotypes with frequency above 0.001 were detected in blood. A median around 6.8 months before onset, the model predicted ophthalmopathy.

Germline V gene data show CDR1 as SNHLY and CDR2 as FYNNEI. This CDR3 is 15 amino acids long. V shed 7 bases and J shed 7 bases, with 17 bases lying between them. TCR beta CDR3 regions were amplified from RNA. During a first-round RT-PCR of the TCR CDR3, the HTBI primer set was used. MiXCR, applied by TCRdb to the multiplex PCR reads, yields one record per CDR3 protein. Altogether under 450,000 distinct CDR3 sequences are present, more than 15% being singletons, with the ten largest covering roughly 8%. Patients with uncontrolled infections, other autoimmune diseases, pregnancy or lactation were excluded. The table lists this clonotype with many counts. Its antigen is unknown.

This clonotype was sampled from a woman aged 18-30 years with Graves' hyperthyroidism. This sequence joins TRBV2 and TRBJ1-6, with D possibly matching TRBD1 (6 bases). Sequencing was done on a sample of blood. The CDR3 reads CASTYPQGRNSPLHF. The CDR3, as DNA: TGTGCCAGCACCTACCCACAGGGTAGGAATTCACCCCTCCACTTT. Full variable domain (missing parts from reference TRBV2 and TRBJ1-6): EPEVTQTPSHQVTQMGQEVILRCVPISNHLYFYWYRQILGQKVEFLVSFYNNEISEKSEIFDDQFSVERPDGSNFTLKIRSTKLEDSAMYFCASTYPQGRNSPLHFGNGTRLTVT.